The rows below give T cell receptor beta chains drawn from one sample of a study of shared clonotypes between healthy human individuals. Generated by immunoSEQ multiplex PCR, the TCRdb table keeps only in-frame clones and is missing some. The sample lists 1,500,000 or so clones, about 98.5% seen once, with 0.36% in the top ten. Input material: naive CD4+ T cells sorted from blood. These receptors were collected from a man aged 25 to 40 in good health. Both conserved end residues are part of each CDR3. A D gene is named only where the DNA matches it firmly. Clone sizes are given selectively: once, few, many, or a class where the clone is expanded.

D gene,CDR3 length,J gene,clone size,V gene,CDR3 DNA,CDR3 protein
TRBD1,15,TRBJ1-5,NA,TRBV25-1,TGTGCCAGCAGTGAATCAACCAGGGGGCATCAGCCCCAGCATTTT,CASSESTRGHQPQHF
TRBD1,16,TRBJ1-1,NA,TRBV25-1,TGTGCCAGCACCTCAGGGGGCGCCGGGGTGAACACTGAAGCTTTCTTT,CASTSGGAGVNTEAFF
NA,14,TRBJ2-7,NA,TRBV9,TGTGCCAGCAGCGTAGCTAACAGAGGATACGAGCAGTACTTC,CASSVANRGYEQYF
NA,13,TRBJ2-7,NA,TRBV11-2,TGTGCCAGCAGCTTAGCGGGAGTTCACGAGCAGTACTTC,CASSLAGVHEQYF
TRBD1,14,TRBJ2-2,NA,TRBV2,TGTGCCAGCAGTGAACACAGGGGAAGCGGGGAGCTGTTTTTT,CASSEHRGSGELFF
TRBD2,14,TRBJ2-1,NA,TRBV9,TGTGCCAGCAGCGTAGCTAGCGGCTACAATGAGCAGTTCTTC,CASSVASGYNEQFF
TRBD2,15,TRBJ2-1,NA,TRBV7-2,TGTGCCAGCAGCTTAGGGGCGGGAGGGCTGAATGAGCAGTTCTTC,CASSLGAGGLNEQFF
NA,14,TRBJ1-2,NA,TRBV5-4,TGTGCCAGCAGCTTGGACAGTTCCAGACATGGCTACACCTTC,CASSLDSSRHGYTF
TRBD2,14,TRBJ2-7,NA,TRBV18,TGTGCCAGCTCAGGGACTAGCGGGGACCACGAGCAGTACTTC,CASSGTSGDHEQYF
NA,12,TRBJ2-5,NA,TRBV2,TGTGCCAGCAGTGCGGGGTGGGAGACCCAGTACTTC,CASSAGWETQYF
NA,14,TRBJ2-5,NA,TRBV5-4,TGTGCCAGCAGCTTAGACAGATTCCAAGAGACCCAGTACTTC,CASSLDRFQETQYF
NA,14,TRBJ1-1,NA,TRBV21-1,TGTGCCAGCGCCGGTGAGGGGAGGGGGACTGAAGCTTTCTTT,CASAGEGRGTEAFF
NA,12,TRBJ2-2,NA,TRBV2,TGTGCCAGCAGTCTCGACCGCGGGGAGCTGTTTTTT,CASSLDRGELFF
NA,15,TRBJ2-2,NA,TRBV19,TGTGCCAGTAGTATACAGTCGGGGAACACCGGGGAGCTGTTTTTT,CASSIQSGNTGELFF
NA,15,TRBJ2-1,NA,TRBV5-1,TGCGCCAGCAGCTTGCCCAGGGAGGCTAACGATGAGCAGTTCTTC,CASSLPREANDEQFF
TRBD1,14,TRBJ1-4,NA,TRBV5-1,TGCGCCAGCAGCCCTCGGACAGGGCAGGAAAAACTGTTTTTT,CASSPRTGQEKLFF
TRBD2,20,TRBJ2-1,NA,TRBV5-1,TGCGCCAGCAGCTTGGTTGTGGGGACTAGCGGACCCGGCTCCTACAATGAGCAGTTCTTC,CASSLVVGTSGPGSYNEQFF
TRBD2,15,TRBJ2-7,NA,TRBV5-5,TGTGCCAGCAGCCCTACTAGCGGATACTCCTACGAGCAGTACTTC,CASSPTSGYSYEQYF
TRBD2,15,TRBJ2-7,NA,TRBV5-1,TGCGCCAGCAGTCTGACTAGCGGGAGTTATTACGAGCAGTACTTC,CASSLTSGSYYEQYF
TRBD1,15,TRBJ2-1,NA,TRBV5-1,TGCGCCAGCAGCTTGCAGGGGGCGGCCTACAATGAGCAGTTCTTC,CASSLQGAAYNEQFF
NA,14,TRBJ1-2,NA,TRBV6-6,TGTGCCAGCAGTCGACAACAAGAGATCTATGGCTACACCTTC,CASSRQQEIYGYTF
NA,13,TRBJ2-7,NA,TRBV5-1,TGCGCCAGCAGCGGCGGGACAAGATACGAGCAGTACTTC,CASSGGTRYEQYF
NA,15,TRBJ1-5,NA,TRBV6-5,TGTGCCAGCAGTTCTGGAAGGAAGCCCAATCAGCCCCAGCATTTT,CASSSGRKPNQPQHF
NA,11,TRBJ2-7,once,TRBV28,TGTGCCAGCACCGGCGCCTACGAGCAGTACTTC,CASTGAYEQYF
NA,17,TRBJ2-1,NA,TRBV28,TGTGCCAGCAGTTTTGCCGGGCCCATCCGGAGAGGAAATGAGCAGTTCTTC,CASSFAGPIRRGNEQFF
TRBD1,15,TRBJ2-3,once,TRBV13,TGTGCCAGCAGAGACCGGGCAGGGGGCGAAGATACGCAGTATTTT,CASRDRAGGEDTQYF
TRBD2,15,TRBJ2-1,NA,TRBV6-5,TGTGCCAGCAGTTACAGTAGCGGGAGGACGAATGAGCAGTTCTTC,CASSYSSGRTNEQFF